This T cell receptor beta chain was identified in a study of Graves' ophthalmopathy and Graves' hyperthyroidism. Exclusion criteria comprised other autoimmune diseases, uncontrolled infections, pregnancy or lactation in patients. A diagnosis was made from clinical symptoms together with serum thyroxine, TRAb, thyroid ultrasound and orbital computed tomography. Out of more than 8.5 ml of fresh peripheral blood, PBMCs were obtained. CDR3 length: 16 amino acids. V trimming: 6 bases; J trimming: 0 bases; junction bases outside the gene matches: 7. Beta-chain TCR CDR3 regions were amplified from RNA transcripts. HTBI-primed RT-PCR formed the first round, and a multiplex PCR formed the second. A single record per CDR3 protein comes from TCRdb applying MiXCR to the multiplex PCR reads. Of around 170,000 distinct CDR3 sequences detected, 37% appear once; the ten largest clones hold roughly 5.2%. For this clonotype: The antigen remains undetermined.

Broader study findings: Separation of ophthalmopathy from stable hyperthyroidism was achieved by a 13-signature model, at around 90% sensitivity and around 81% specificity.

J is TRBJ1-1 and V is TRBV12-3 or TRBV12-4; 10 bases fit TRBD1. Sequencing input: peripheral blood. This TCR was recovered from a woman aged 40 to 50 with Graves' ophthalmopathy. The CDR3 coding sequence is TGTGCCAGCAGGCAAGGGACAGGGGACCTGAACACTGAAGCTTTCTTT. It translates to CASRQGTGDLNTEAFF.